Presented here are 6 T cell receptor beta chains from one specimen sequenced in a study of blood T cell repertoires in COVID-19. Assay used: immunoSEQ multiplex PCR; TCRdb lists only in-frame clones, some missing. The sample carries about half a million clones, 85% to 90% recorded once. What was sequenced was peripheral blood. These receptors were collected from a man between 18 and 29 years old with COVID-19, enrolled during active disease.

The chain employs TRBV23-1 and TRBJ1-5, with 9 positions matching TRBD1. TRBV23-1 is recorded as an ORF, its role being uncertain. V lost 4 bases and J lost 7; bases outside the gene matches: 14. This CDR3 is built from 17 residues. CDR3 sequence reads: CASSLPTGGFGGQPQHF. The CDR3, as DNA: TGCGCCAGCAGTCTACCCACAGGGGGCTTCGGCGGACAGCCCCAGCATTTT.

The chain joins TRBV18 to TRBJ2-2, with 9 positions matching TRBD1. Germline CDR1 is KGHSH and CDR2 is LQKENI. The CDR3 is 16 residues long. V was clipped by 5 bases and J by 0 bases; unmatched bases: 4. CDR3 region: CASSTDRGANTGELFF. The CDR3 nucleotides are TGTGCCAGCTCAACCGACAGGGGGGCGAACACCGGGGAGCTGTTTTTT.

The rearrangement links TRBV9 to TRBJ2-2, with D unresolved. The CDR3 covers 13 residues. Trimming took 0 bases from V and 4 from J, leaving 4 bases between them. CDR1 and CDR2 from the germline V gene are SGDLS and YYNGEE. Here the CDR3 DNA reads TGTGCCAGCAGCGTAGACACCACCGGGGAGCTGTTTTTT. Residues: CASSVDTTGELFF.

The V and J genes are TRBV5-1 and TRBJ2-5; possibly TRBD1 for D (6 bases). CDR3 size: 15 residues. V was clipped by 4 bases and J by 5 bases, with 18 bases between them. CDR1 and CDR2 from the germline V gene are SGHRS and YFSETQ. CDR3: CASSVTGRHGETQYF. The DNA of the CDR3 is TGCGCCAGCAGCGTTACAGGGAGACATGGGGAGACCCAGTACTTC.

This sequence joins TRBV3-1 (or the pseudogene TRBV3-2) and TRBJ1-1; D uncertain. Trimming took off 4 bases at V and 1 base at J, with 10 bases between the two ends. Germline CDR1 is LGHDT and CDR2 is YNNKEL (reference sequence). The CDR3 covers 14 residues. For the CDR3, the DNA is TGTGCCAGCAGCCTTCGGGGAACGAACACTGAAGCTTTCTTT. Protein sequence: CASSLRGTNTEAFF.

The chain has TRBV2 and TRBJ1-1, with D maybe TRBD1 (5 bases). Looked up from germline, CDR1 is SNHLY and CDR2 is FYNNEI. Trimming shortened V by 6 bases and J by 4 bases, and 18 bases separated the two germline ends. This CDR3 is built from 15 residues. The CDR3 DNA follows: TGTGCCAGCAGGGATGCTCCGGGGAGGGGCACTGAAGCTTTCTTT. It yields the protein CASRDAPGRGTEAFF.